This T cell receptor (beta chain) is from a study of control samples from healthy donors and cancer patients. Repertoires were generated with immunoSEQ multiplex PCR, while TCRdb's copy carries only in-frame clones and drops some. The sample contains about 39,000 clones, approximately 87% of which appear only once. The CDR3 has 15 residues. Germline assignment: CDR1 SQVTM and CDR2 ANQGSEA. V lost 5 bases, J lost 4 bases, and 12 bases stayed unmatched. This sequence joins TRBV29-1 and TRBJ1-1, with 8 positions matching TRBD1. This receptor was obtained from a man aged 55-75 years in good health. Input material: blood. The DNA of the CDR3 is TGCAGCGTTTTTGGTCAGGGGGCAGGGGGCACTGAAGCTTTCTTT. It translates to CSVFGQGAGGTEAFF. Drawing the rest from reference TRBV29-1 and TRBJ1-1, the complete variable domain is SAVISQKPSRDICQRGTSLTIQCQVDSQVTMMFWYRQQPGQSLTLIATANQGSEATYESGFVIDKFPISRPNLTFSTLTVSNMSPEDSSIYLCSVFGQGAGGTEAFFGQGTRLTVV.